This TCR beta chain was found in a study of T cell responses to AZD1222 COVID-19 vaccine. Clones were sequenced by immunoSEQ multiplex PCR, and TCRdb holds only the in-frame ones, with some missing. The sample has approximately 44,000 clones, roughly 80% seen once. The CDR3 is 16 residues long. Germline assignment: CDR1 ENHRY and CDR2 SYGVKD. J gave up 10 bases and V 0 bases, and 8 bases lay outside the gene matches. The chain links TRBV10-3 to TRBJ2-1; TRBD2 aligns across 11 bases. Sequencing was performed on peripheral blood, taken on day 0 of AZD1222 vaccination. The TCR sequence derives from an adult in good health. The CDR3 DNA reads as TGTGCCATCAGTGAGTCGGGGACTAGCGGCTTGGGGGAGCAGTTCTTC. Amino acid sequence: CAISESGTSGLGEQFF.